This T cell receptor (beta chain) was sequenced for a study of control samples from healthy donors and cancer patients. With 0 bases removed from V and 5 bases from J, the gap between germline ends came to 10 bases. Germline CDR1 is SGDLS and CDR2 is YYNGEE. CDR3 length: 14 amino acids. Here immunoSEQ multiplex PCR was the method, and the copy in TCRdb shows in-frame clones only, minus some. In the table there are some 120,000 clones, around 87% of which are singletons. This receptor was identified in a man aged 55 to 70 in good health. The chain uses TRBV9 and TRBJ2-3, with D uncertain. The sequenced sample consisted of blood. CDR3 bases: TGTGCCAGCAGCGTAGGTGTTTCGGGAGATACGCAGTATTTT. It codes for CASSVGVSGDTQYF. Full variable domain (remainder filled in from reference TRBV9 and TRBJ2-3): DSGVTQTPKHLITATGQRVTLRCSPRSGDLSVYWYQQSLDQGLQFLIQYYNGEERAKGNILERFSAQQFPDLHSELNLSSLELGDSALYFCASSVGVSGDTQYFGPGTRLTVL.